The sequence of this T cell receptor beta chain was determined in a study of cytomegalovirus exposure and HLA in healthy donors. Whole-study results and caveats: Later analysis associated a missense DCLRE1C variant with TCR beta V- and J-gene trimming.

Donors sampled were nominally healthy, though unrecorded immune exposures were likely. Details on this clone: Its cognate antigen is unknown.

V was pared by 4 bases and J by 0 bases, with 16 bases between. Germline V CDR1 and CDR2: SGHRS, YFSETQ. The CDR3 consists of 16 residues. The PCR ran on 60 Vbeta and 13 Jbeta primers. Clones were read by immunoSEQ multiplex PCR, and TCRdb kept only the in-frame ones, dropping some. This sample has about 150,000 clones, with around 75% found just once. The source is a man aged 25-40 years in good health and CMV-seronegative. The sequenced material came from PBMCs. The rearrangement links TRBV5-1 to TRBJ1-2; tentative D call: TRBD1 (5 bases). The DNA for the CDR3 is TGCGCCAGCAGCCCCAACCCGGACAAATCTAACTATGGCTACACCTTC. Its translation is CASSPNPDKSNYGYTF.